Listed below are T cell receptor beta chains from one sample, sequenced in a study of blood T cells in healthy people across ages. TCRdb re-derived calls from the 5' RACE reads in MiXCR, one entry per CDR3 protein. The sample holds over a million distinct CDR3 sequences; more than 40% are singletons and the top ten take 18%. The sample consisted of blood. The receptor set was obtained from a woman in her sixties in good health. Each CDR3 is given with its conserved first and last residue. D genes are given only for firm matches. A row's size may be missing; if present it is once, few, many or a size class.

j_call v_call clone_size d_call cdr3_aa cdr3_nt
TRBJ1-1 TRBV6-1 once NA CASSPQEPNTEAFF TGTGCCAGCAGCCCTCAGGAGCCGAACACTGAAGCTTTCTTT
TRBJ2-7 TRBV10-3 few TRBD2 CAIRDRSGRADEQYF TGTGCCATCAGGGACAGGAGCGGGAGGGCCGACGAGCAGTACTTC
TRBJ2-5 TRBV6-5 NA NA CASSHRGSRGAQYF TGTGCCAGCAGTCATAGAGGATCTAGAGGGGCCCAGTACTTC
TRBJ2-4 TRBV6-2/TRBV6-3 NA TRBD1 CASSDPGQGAKNIQYF TGTGCCAGCTCTGACCCGGGACAGGGGGCCAAAAACATTCAGTACTTC
TRBJ2-5 TRBV5-1 NA NA CASRAVLLNFQETQYF TGCGCCAGCAGAGCGGTCCTCCTGAATTTCCAAGAGACCCAGTACTTC
TRBJ2-5 TRBV9 NA TRBD1 CASRPGTAPLETQYF TGTGCCAGCAGACCCGGGACAGCGCCCCTGGAGACCCAGTACTTC
TRBJ2-2 TRBV2 NA NA CASSEDEAGELFF TGTGCCAGCAGTGAAGATGAGGCCGGGGAGCTGTTTTTT
TRBJ2-3 TRBV20-1 few TRBD2 CSARDPASGVTDTQYF TGCAGTGCTAGAGATCCGGCTAGCGGGGTCACAGATACGCAGTATTTT
TRBJ2-4 TRBV27 few NA CASSVEAKNIQYF TGTGCCAGCAGCGTGGAAGCCAAAAACATTCAGTACTTC
TRBJ2-1 TRBV28 NA TRBD2 CASSPRGTSLNNEQFF TGTGCCAGCAGTCCTCGAGGGACTAGCCTTAACAATGAGCAGTTCTTC
TRBJ1-5 TRBV15 few NA CATSRGRVYQPQHF TGTGCCACCAGCAGAGGTAGGGTTTATCAGCCCCAGCATTTT
TRBJ2-1 TRBV5-1 NA NA CASSLPSGEQFF TGCGCCAGCAGCTTGCCATCAGGGGAGCAGTTCTTC
TRBJ1-4 TRBV7-9 NA NA CASSSGGGVREKLFF TGTGCCAGCAGCTCCGGTGGAGGCGTTCGGGAAAAACTGTTTTTT
TRBJ2-1 TRBV20-1 few NA CSASKFRAPTYNEQFF TGCAGTGCTAGTAAGTTTAGGGCCCCCACCTACAATGAGCAGTTCTTC
TRBJ2-5 TRBV7-9 NA NA CASSIGLLSLEQYF TGTGCCAGCAGCATCGGGTTGTTGAGTTTGGAGCAGTACTTC
TRBJ2-3 TRBV10-3 NA TRBD2 CAISYLAGRGFADTQYF TGTGCCATCAGCTACTTAGCGGGAAGGGGGTTCGCAGATACGCAGTATTTT
TRBJ2-7 TRBV4-1 NA TRBD2 CASSRQPVAGNEQYF TGCGCCAGCAGCCGACAGCCCGTAGCGGGAAACGAGCAGTACTTC
TRBJ1-3 TRBV20-1 NA NA CSARQPLGSGNTIYF TGCAGTGCTAGGCAACCTCTAGGCTCTGGAAACACCATATATTTT
TRBJ2-3 TRBV20-1 NA TRBD2 CSAKVSGMTDTQYF TGCAGTGCTAAGGTCAGCGGGATGACAGATACGCAGTATTTT
TRBJ2-3 TRBV20-1 NA NA CSARDRGLITDTQYF TGCAGTGCTAGAGATCGGGGGCTTATCACAGATACGCAGTATTTT
TRBJ2-5 TRBV3-1 NA NA CASRHEAVGETQYF TGTGCCAGCAGACACGAAGCGGTTGGAGAGACCCAGTACTTC
TRBJ2-3 TRBV29-1 few NA CSVEDSAEIDTQYF TGCAGCGTTGAAGATTCGGCAGAGATAGATACGCAGTATTTT